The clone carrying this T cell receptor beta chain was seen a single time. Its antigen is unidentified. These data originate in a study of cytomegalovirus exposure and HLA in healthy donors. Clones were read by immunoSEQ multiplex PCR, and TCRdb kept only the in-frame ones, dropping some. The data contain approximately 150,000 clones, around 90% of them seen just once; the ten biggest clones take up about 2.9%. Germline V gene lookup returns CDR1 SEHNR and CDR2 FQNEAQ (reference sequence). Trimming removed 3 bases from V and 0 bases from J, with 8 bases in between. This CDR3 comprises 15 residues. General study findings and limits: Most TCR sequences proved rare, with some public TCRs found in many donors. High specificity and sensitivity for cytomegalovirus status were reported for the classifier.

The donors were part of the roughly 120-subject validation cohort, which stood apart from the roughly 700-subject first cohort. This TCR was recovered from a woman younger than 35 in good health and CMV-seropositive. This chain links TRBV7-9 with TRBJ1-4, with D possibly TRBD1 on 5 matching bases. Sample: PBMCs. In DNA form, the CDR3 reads TGTGCCAGCAGCTTGACAGCTGCAACTAATGAAAAACTGTTTTTT. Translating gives CASSLTAATNEKLFF.